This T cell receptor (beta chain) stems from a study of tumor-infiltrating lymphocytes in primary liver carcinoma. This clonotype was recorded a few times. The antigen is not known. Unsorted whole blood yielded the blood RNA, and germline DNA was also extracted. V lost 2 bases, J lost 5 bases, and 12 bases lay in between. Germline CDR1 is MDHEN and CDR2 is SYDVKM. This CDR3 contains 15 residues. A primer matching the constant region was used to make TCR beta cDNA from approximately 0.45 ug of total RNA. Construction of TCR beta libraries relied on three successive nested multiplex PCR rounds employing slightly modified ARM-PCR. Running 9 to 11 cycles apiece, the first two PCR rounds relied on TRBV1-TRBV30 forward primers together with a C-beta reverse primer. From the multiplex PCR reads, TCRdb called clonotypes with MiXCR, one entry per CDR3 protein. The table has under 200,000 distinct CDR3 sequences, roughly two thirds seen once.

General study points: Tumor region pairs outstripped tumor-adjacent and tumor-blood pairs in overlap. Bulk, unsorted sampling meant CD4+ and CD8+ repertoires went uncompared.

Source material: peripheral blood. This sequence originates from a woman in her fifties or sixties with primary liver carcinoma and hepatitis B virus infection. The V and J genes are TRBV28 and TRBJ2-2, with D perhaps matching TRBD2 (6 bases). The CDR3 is CASSLGGSKTGELFF. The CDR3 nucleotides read TGTGCCAGCAGTTTAGGGGGGAGTAAAACCGGGGAGCTGTTTTTT.